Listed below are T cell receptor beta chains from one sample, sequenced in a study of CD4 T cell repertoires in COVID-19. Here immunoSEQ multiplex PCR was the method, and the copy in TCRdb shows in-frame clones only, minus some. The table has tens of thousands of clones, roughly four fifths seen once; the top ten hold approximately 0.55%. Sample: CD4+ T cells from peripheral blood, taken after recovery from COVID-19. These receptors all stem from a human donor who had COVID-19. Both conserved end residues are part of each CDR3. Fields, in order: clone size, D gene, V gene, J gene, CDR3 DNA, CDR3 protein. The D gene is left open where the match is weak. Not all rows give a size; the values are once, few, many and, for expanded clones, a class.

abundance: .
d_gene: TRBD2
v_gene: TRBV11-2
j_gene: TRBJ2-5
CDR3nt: TGTGCCAGCAGCTCCCTAGCGGGGACCCAAGAGACCCAGTACTTC
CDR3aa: CASSSLAGTQETQYF

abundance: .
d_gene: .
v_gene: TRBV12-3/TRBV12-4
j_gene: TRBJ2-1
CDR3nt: TGTGCGGGACAGCGGGGTCCCTTGGATGAGCAGTTCTTC
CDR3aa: CAGQRGPLDEQFF

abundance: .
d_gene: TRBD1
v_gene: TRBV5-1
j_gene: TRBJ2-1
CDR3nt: TGCGCCAGCAGCCCGGGACAGGGGGCCTACAATGAGCAGTTCTTC
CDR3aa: CASSPGQGAYNEQFF

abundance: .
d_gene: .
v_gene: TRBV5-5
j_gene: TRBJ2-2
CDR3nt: TGTGCCAGCAGCTTCTCAGGGCAGGTCGGGGAGCTGTTTTTT
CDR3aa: CASSFSGQVGELFF

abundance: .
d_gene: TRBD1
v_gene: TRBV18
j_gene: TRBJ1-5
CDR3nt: TGTGCCAGCTCACACGGGACAGGCGATCAGCCCCAGCATTTT
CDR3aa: CASSHGTGDQPQHF

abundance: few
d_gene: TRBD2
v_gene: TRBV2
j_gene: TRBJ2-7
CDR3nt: TGTGCCAGCGGACGGGAGGGCTTCGAGCAGTACTTC
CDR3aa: CASGREGFEQYF

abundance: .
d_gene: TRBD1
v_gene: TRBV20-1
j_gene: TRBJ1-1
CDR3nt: TGCAGGGCTACAGGGGGCCCTGAAGCTTTCTTT
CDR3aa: CRATGGPEAFF

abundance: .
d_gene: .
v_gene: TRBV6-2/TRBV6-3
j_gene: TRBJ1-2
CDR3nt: TGTGCCAGCAGTTACTCGGTAGACCGCTTCTCGACTAACTATGGCTACACCTTC
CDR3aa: CASSYSVDRFSTNYGYTF

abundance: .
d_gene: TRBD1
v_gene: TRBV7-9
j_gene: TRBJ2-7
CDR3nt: TGTGCCAGCAGAAGGGACAGCTCCTACGAGCAGTACTTC
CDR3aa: CASRRDSSYEQYF

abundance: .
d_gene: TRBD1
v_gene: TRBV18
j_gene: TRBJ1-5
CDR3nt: TGTGCCAGCTCCCTCATAGGACAGGGATCGAATCAGCCCCAGCATTTT
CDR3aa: CASSLIGQGSNQPQHF

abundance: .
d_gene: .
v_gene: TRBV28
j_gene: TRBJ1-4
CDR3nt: TGTGCCAGCCATTCGGTGGGGACGCATAATGAAAAACTGTTTTTT
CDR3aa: CASHSVGTHNEKLFF

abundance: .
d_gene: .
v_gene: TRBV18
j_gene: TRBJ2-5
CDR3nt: TGTGCCAGCTCCACCAGGCCCCCCCAGCAGCAAGAGACCCAGTACTTC
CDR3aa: CASSTRPPQQQETQYF

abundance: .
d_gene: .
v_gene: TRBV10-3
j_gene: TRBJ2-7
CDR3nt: TGTGCCATCAGTGGAGGCCTCCAGAGCTCCTACGAGCAGTACTTC
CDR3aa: CAISGGLQSSYEQYF

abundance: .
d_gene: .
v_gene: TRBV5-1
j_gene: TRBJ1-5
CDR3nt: TGCGCCAGCAGCTTGGATGGGGGGAGCAATCAGCCCCAGCATTTT
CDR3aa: CASSLDGGSNQPQHF

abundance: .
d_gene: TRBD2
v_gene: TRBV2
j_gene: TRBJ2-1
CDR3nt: TGTGCCAGCAGGCGGACTAGCGGGAGGGACGGTCAGTTCTTC
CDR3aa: CASRRTSGRDGQFF

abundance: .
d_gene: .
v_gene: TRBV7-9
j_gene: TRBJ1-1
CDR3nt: TGTGCCAGCAGCTTCGACGTTTCATCAGCTGAAGCTTTCTTT
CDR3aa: CASSFDVSSAEAFF